These 8 T cell receptor beta chains were all obtained from the same sample, sequenced in a study of OX40 agonist ivuxolimab in advanced cancers. The data were produced by immunoSEQ multiplex PCR, yet TCRdb's version contains in-frame clones alone and is incomplete. The table lists tens of thousands of clones, roughly nine tenths of them singletons. The sample in question was CD4+ or CD8+ T cells sorted from blood, obtained in a trial of the OX40 agonist ivuxolimab. These receptors came from an adult with an advanced solid tumor such as melanoma, head and neck, liver or kidney cancer.

This rearrangement joins TRBV2 to TRBJ1-1; 10 nucleotides agree with TRBD1. The germline gives CDR1 SNHLY, CDR2 FYNNEI. This CDR3 contains 14 residues. V gave up 8 bases and J gave up 5 bases; unmatched junction bases: 8. For the CDR3, the DNA is TGTGCCAGCCATAGGGACAGGGGTAAGACTGAAGCTTTCTTT. Its protein product is CASHRDRGKTEAFF.

This chain joins TRBV7-2 and TRBJ2-7; tentative D call: TRBD1 (5 bases). In germline, CDR1 is SGHTA, CDR2 FQGNSA. This CDR3 region has 12 residues. V dropped 5 bases and J dropped 3 bases, with 8 bases sitting between them. This CDR3 is CASSPDNYEQYF. The CDR3 region has the DNA TGTGCCAGCAGCCCGGACAACTACGAGCAGTACTTC.

The chain couples TRBV4-2 to TRBJ2-1; the match to TRBD2 covers 12 bases. V was pared by 2 bases and J by 9 bases, with 11 bases of the junction left unmatched. Per the germline V gene, CDR1 is LGHNA and CDR2 is YNFKEQ. The CDR3 consists of 17 residues. CDR3 in DNA: TGTGCCAGCAGCCAAAACCGACTAGCGGGAGATTCTGGTGAGCAGTTCTTC. Its translation is CASSQNRLAGDSGEQFF.

The DNA for the CDR3 is TGCGCCAGCAGCTTGCTCGTGGAGGGGAATTCACCCCTCCACTTT. It codes for CASSLLVEGNSPLHF. The J gene is TRBJ1-6, the V gene TRBV5-1; D may be TRBD1 (5 bases). Germline V gene sequence: CDR1 SGHRS, CDR2 YFSETQ. This CDR3 region has 15 residues. The V end lost 1 base, the J end lost 7 bases, and 12 bases lay between the germline ends.

J is TRBJ1-1 and V is TRBV18; TRBD1 matches 7 bases. The germline gives CDR1 KGHSH, CDR2 LQKENI. The CDR3 is made up of 14 amino acids. The V gene end was trimmed by 5 bases and the J gene end by 11 bases; junction bases not matched to a gene: 14. CDR3 in amino acids: CASSGGQILFDAFF. The CDR3 DNA follows: TGTGCCAGCTCAGGGGGACAGATTCTCTTTGACGCTTTCTTT.

The chain recombines TRBV7-9 with TRBJ2-7; 7 bases are shared with TRBD1. Germline CDR1 and CDR2: SEHNR and FQNEAQ (reference sequence). V was clipped by 5 bases and J by 6 bases; unmatched bases: 13. CDR3 size: 15 residues. CDR3 DNA sequence: TGTGCCAGCAGCGACCTTCAGTGGACAGGCGTCGAGCAGTACTTC. This gives the protein CASSDLQWTGVEQYF.

The rearrangement links TRBV18 to TRBJ2-7; TRBD2 is a possible D gene (5 bases). From germline, CDR1 is KGHSH and CDR2 LQKENI. The length of the CDR3 is 12 residues. The V end was cut by 6 bases, the J end by 0 bases, with 6 bases between. CDR3 sequence (DNA): TGTGCCAGCTCTAGCGACTCCTACGAGCAGTACTTC. Translated: CASSSDSYEQYF.

The V and J genes are TRBV7-9 and TRBJ1-2; maybe TRBD1 (5 bases). This CDR3 is built from 13 residues. Germline values: CDR1 SEHNR, CDR2 FQNEAQ (reference sequence). Trimming removed 7 bases from V and 4 bases from J, with 13 bases in between. This chain's CDR3 is CASKTETAYGYTF. As DNA, the CDR3 is TGTGCCAGCAAGACCGAGACAGCCTATGGCTACACCTTC.